The clone carrying this T cell receptor (beta chain) was counted between two and nine times. The target antigen is unknown. The CDR3 has 15 residues. V was cut by 3 bases and J by 3 bases, with 12 bases left in between. The sample is drawn from a study of Graves' ophthalmopathy and Graves' hyperthyroidism. Study findings and constraints: The model flagged ophthalmopathy progression at roughly 70% sensitivity and around 77% specificity. A model built from 13 signatures distinguished ophthalmopathy from stable hyperthyroidism with 85% to 90% sensitivity and about 81% specificity.

From RNA, the CDR3 regions of TCR beta chains were amplified and sequenced. HTBI primers served in a first-round RT-PCR, which a second-round multiplex PCR followed. TCRdb re-analysed the multiplex PCR reads in MiXCR, keeping a single row per CDR3 protein. The data hold more than 300,000 distinct CDR3 sequences, with 15% observed a single time. Sequenced sample: peripheral blood. This sequence was found in a woman between 18 and 29 years old with stable Graves' hyperthyroidism. This sequence joins TRBV12-3 or TRBV12-4 and TRBJ1-3, with no clear D. CDR3 nucleotides: TGTGCCAGCAGTTTTCCCCGGCAGTTTGGAAACACCATATATTTT. Protein sequence: CASSFPRQFGNTIYF.